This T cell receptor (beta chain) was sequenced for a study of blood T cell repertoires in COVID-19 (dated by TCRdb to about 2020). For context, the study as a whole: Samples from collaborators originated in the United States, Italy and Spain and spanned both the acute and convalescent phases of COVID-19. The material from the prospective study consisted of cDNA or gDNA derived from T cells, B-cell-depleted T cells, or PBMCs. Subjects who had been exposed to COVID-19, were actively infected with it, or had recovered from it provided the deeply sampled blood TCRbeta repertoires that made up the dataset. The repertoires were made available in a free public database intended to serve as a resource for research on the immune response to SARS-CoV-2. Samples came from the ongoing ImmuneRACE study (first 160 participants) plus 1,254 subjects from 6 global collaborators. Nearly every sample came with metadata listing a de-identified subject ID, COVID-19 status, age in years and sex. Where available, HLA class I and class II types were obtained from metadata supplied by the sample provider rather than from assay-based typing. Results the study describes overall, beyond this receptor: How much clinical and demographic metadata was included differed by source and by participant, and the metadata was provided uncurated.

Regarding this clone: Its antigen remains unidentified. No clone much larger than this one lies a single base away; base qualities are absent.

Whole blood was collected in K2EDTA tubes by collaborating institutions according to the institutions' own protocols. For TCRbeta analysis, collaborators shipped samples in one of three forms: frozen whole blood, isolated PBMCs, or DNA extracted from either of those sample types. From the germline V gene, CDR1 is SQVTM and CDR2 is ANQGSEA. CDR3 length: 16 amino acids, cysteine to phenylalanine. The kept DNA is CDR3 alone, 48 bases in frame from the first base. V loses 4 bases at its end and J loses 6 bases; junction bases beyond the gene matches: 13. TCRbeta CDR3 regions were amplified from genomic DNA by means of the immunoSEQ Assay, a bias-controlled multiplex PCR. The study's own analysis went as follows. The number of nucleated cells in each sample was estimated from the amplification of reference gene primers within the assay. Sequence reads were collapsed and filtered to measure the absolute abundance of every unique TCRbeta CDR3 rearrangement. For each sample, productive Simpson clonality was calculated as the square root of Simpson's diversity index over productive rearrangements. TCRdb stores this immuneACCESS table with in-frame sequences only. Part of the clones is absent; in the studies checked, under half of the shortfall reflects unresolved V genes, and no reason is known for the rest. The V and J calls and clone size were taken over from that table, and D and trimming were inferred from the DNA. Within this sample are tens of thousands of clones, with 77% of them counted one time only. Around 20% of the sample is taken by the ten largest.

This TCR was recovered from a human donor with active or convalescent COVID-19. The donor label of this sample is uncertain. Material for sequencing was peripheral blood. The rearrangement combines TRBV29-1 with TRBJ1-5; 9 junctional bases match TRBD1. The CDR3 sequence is CSVGGGTGKSGQPQHF. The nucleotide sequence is TGCAGCGTTGGAGGGGGGACAGGGAAGTCCGGTCAGCCCCAGCATTTT.